The rows below give T cell receptor beta chains drawn from one sample of a study of CD8 T cells in Susac syndrome. TCRdb reprocessed the immunoSEQ multiplex PCR reads via MiXCR and lists one record per CDR3 protein. Among about 190,000 distinct CDR3 sequences, under 97% were seen once, and the ten largest hold 0.075% to 0.1%. The sequencing sample was made of CD4+ T cells from PBMCs. These receptor sequences come from a human donor with Susac syndrome. The CDR3 runs from the conserved cysteine through the conserved F or W. The D gene is left open where the match is weak. Rows give clone size only sometimes, using once, few, many, or a class for an expanded clone.

abundance	len	d_gene	v_gene	j_gene	CDR3nt	CDR3aa
.	15	TRBD1	TRBV6-5	TRBJ2-7	TGTGCCAGCAGTAGCGCCGGGACAGGGGCGATCGAGCAGTACTTC	CASSSAGTGAIEQYF
.	18	.	TRBV11-2	TRBJ2-5	TGTGCCAGCAGCCCCCATTCCCTTTCCGGCGGCTCCCAAGAGACCCAGTACTTC	CASSPHSLSGGSQETQYF
.	15	TRBD1	TRBV7-2	TRBJ1-6	TGTGCCAGCAGGCGAAGGACAGGGGAGAATTCACCCCTCCACTTT	CASRRRTGENSPLHF
.	14	TRBD1	TRBV7-8	TRBJ1-6	TGTGCCAGCAGCAAGGACAGGGCAGATTCACCCCTCCACTTT	CASSKDRADSPLHF
.	15	TRBD1	TRBV5-1	TRBJ2-2	TGCGCCAGCAGTTACGACAGGGTGGGCACCGGGGAGCTGTTTTTT	CASSYDRVGTGELFF
.	13	.	TRBV5-1	TRBJ1-2	TGCGCCAGCAGCTCCGGAGCAGGGTATGGCTACACCTTC	CASSSGAGYGYTF
.	15	.	TRBV10-3	TRBJ2-3	TGTGCCATCAGTGCAGAGGGGCAAATCACAGATACGCAGTATTTT	CAISAEGQITDTQYF
once	15	.	TRBV20-1	TRBJ2-1	TGCAGTGCTAGAGTGGTAGGAAGCTCCTACAATGAGCAGTTCTTC	CSARVVGSSYNEQFF
.	19	.	TRBV4-1	TRBJ1-3	TGCGCCAGCAGCCAAGATATCCACGGGCCGGGCACCTCTGGAAACACCATATATTTT	CASSQDIHGPGTSGNTIYF
.	12	.	TRBV4-2	TRBJ2-7	TGTGCCAGCAGCCCCGACAGTTCCGAGCAGTACTTC	CASSPDSSEQYF
.	17	.	TRBV28	TRBJ2-2	TGTGCCAGCAGCTTAGGGACACCGATATTGAACACCGGGGAGCTGTTTTTT	CASSLGTPILNTGELFF
once	11	TRBD1	TRBV29-1	TRBJ2-7	TGCAGCGTCTGGGACAGGAACGAGCAGTACTTC	CSVWDRNEQYF
once	12	.	TRBV4-2	TRBJ2-7	TGTGCCAGCAGCCAAGAATACTTTGAGCAGTACTTC	CASSQEYFEQYF
.	15	TRBD2	TRBV7-3	TRBJ2-1	TGTGCCAGCAGCTTGCCGGGACTAGGACCCAATGAGCAGTTCTTC	CASSLPGLGPNEQFF
.	12	.	TRBV4-1	TRBJ2-7	TGCGCCAGCAGCCAAGTCAACGCCGAGCAGTACTTC	CASSQVNAEQYF
.	14	.	TRBV7-7	TRBJ2-1	TGTGCTAGCAGCCCAGGGAGCTCCTACAATGAGCAGTTCTTC	CASSPGSSYNEQFF